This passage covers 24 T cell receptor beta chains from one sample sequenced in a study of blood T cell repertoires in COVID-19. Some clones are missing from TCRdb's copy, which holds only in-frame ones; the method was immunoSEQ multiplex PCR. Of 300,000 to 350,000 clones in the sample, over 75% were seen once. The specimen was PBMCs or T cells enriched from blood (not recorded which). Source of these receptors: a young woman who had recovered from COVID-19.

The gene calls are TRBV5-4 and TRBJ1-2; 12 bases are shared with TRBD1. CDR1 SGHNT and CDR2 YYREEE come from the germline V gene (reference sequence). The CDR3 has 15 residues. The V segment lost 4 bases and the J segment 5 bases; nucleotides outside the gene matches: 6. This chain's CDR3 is CASSGGTGGLYGYTF. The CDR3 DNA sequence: TGTGCCAGCAGCGGGGGGACAGGGGGCCTGTATGGCTACACCTTC.

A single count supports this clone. The CDR3 region has the DNA TGCAGTGCTAGTCCAGAATCTGAAGCTTTCTTT. Its protein is CSASPESEAFF. The rearrangement joins TRBV20-1 to TRBJ1-1; D gene ambiguous. With 3 bases removed from V and 6 bases from J, the gap between germline ends came to 8 bases. This CDR3 has 11 residues. Looked up from germline, CDR1 is DFQATT and CDR2 is SNEGSKA (reference sequence).

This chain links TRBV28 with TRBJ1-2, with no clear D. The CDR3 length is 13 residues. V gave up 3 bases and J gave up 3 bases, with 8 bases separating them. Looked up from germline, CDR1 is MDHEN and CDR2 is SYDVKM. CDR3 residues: CASSLYQYYGYTF. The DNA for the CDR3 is TGTGCCAGCAGTTTGTATCAGTACTATGGCTACACCTTC.

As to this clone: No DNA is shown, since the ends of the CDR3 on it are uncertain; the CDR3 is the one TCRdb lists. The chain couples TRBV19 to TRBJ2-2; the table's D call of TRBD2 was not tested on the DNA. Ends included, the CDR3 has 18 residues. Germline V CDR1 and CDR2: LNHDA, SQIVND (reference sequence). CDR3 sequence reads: CASTSGLAGAANTGELFF.

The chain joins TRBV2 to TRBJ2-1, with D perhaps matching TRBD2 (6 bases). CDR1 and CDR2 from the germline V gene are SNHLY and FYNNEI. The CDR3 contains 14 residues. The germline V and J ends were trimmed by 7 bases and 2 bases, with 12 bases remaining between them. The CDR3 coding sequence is TGTGCCAGCAAGCGGGCCGAAGCCTACAATGAGCAGTTCTTC. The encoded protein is CASKRAEAYNEQFF.

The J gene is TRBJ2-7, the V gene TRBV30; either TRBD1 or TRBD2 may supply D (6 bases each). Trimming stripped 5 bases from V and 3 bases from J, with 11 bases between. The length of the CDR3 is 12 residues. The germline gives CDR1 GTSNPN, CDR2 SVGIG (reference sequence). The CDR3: CAWGGQGYEQYF. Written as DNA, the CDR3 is TGTGCCTGGGGGGGGCAGGGCTACGAGCAGTACTTC.

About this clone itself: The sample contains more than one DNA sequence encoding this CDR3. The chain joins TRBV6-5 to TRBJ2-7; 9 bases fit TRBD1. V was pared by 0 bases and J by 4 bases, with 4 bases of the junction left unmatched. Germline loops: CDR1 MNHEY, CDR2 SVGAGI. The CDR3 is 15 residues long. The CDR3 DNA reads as TGTGCCAGCAGTTACTCGGGACAGGGTGGATACGAGCAGTACTTC. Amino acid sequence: CASSYSGQGGYEQYF.

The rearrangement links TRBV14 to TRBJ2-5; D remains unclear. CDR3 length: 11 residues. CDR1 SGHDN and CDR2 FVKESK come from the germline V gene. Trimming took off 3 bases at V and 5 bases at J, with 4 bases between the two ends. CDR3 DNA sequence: TGTGCCAGCAGCCACGTGGAGACCCAGTACTTC. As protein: CASSHVETQYF.

CDR3 loop: CASSPAEVHSPLHF. The CDR3 DNA follows: TGTGCCAGCAGCCCCGCCGAGGTCCATTCACCCCTCCACTTT. This chain links TRBV27 with TRBJ1-6; D remains ambiguous. Germline lookup yields CDR1 MNHEY and CDR2 SMNVEV (reference sequence). The CDR3 contains 14 residues. The germline V and J ends were trimmed by 6 bases and 8 bases, with 14 bases remaining between them.

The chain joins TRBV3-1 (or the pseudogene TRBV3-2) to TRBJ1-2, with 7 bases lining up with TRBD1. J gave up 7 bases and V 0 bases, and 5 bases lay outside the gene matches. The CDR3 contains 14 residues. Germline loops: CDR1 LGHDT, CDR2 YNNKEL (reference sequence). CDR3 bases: TGTGCCAGCAGCCAAGACAACAGGGGTCGTGGCTACACCTTC. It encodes CASSQDNRGRGYTF.

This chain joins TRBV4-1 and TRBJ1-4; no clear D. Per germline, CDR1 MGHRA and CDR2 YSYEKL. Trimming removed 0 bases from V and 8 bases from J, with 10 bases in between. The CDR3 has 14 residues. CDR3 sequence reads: CASSQEERAEKLFF. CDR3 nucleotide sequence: TGCGCCAGCAGCCAAGAAGAACGAGCGGAAAAACTGTTTTTT.

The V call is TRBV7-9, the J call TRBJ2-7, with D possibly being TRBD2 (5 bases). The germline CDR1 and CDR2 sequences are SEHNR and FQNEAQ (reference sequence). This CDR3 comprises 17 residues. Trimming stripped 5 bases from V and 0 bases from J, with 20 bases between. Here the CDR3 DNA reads TGTGCCAGCAGCAATGTAGCCCCCCTCACTAGCTCCTACGAGCAGTACTTC. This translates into CASSNVAPLTSSYEQYF.

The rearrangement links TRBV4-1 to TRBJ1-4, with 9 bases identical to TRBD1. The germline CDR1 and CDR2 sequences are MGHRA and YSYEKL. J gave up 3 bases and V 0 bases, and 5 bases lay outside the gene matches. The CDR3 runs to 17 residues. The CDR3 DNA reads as TGCGCCAGCAGCCAAGATCCGGGACAGGGACCTAATGAAAAACTGTTTTTT. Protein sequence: CASSQDPGQGPNEKLFF.

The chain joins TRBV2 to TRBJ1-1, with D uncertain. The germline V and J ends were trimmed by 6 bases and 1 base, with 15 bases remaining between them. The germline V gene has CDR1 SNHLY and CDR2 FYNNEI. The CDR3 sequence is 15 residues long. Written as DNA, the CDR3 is TGTGCCAGCAGGAGAGAGTCAGCGGGGAACACTGAAGCTTTCTTT. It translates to CASRRESAGNTEAFF.

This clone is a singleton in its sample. CDR3 region: CASSPADREKLFF. CDR3 DNA sequence: TGTGCCAGCTCACCTGCTGACAGGGAAAAACTGTTTTTT. The J gene is TRBJ1-4, the V gene TRBV18; perhaps TRBD1 as D (6 bases). V was cut by 3 bases and J by 8 bases, with 10 bases left in between. The CDR3 runs to 13 residues. Per the germline V gene, CDR1 is KGHSH and CDR2 is LQKENI.

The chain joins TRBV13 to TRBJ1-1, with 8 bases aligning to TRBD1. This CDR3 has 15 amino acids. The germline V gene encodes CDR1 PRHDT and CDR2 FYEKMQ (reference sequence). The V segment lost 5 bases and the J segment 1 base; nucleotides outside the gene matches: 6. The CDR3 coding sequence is TGTGCCAGCAGCCCGCGGACAGGGCGGAACACTGAAGCTTTCTTT. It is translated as CASSPRTGRNTEAFF.

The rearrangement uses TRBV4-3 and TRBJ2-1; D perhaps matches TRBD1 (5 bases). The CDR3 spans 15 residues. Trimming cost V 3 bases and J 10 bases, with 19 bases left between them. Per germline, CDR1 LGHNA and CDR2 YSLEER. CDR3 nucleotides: TGCGCCAGCAGCCAGGGGCGGACATTCCTCGGCGAGCAGTTCTTC. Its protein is CASSQGRTFLGEQFF.

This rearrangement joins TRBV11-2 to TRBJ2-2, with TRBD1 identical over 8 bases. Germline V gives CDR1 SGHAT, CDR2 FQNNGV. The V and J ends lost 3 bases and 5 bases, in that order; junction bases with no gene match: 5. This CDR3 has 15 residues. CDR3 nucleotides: TGTGCCAGCAGCTTGACAGGGGCGAGTACCGGGGAGCTGTTTTTT. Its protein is CASSLTGASTGELFF.

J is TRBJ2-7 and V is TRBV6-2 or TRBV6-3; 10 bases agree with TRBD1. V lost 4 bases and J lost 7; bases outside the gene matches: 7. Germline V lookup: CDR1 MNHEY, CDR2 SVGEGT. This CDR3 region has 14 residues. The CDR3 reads CASSWTGGTGEQYF. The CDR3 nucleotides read TGTGCCAGCAGTTGGACAGGGGGGACGGGTGAGCAGTACTTC.

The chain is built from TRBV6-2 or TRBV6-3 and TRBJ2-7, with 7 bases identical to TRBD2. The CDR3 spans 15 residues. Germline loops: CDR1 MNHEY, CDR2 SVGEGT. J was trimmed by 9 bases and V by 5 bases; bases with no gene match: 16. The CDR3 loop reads CASSHPTVVSGVQYF. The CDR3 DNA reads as TGTGCCAGCAGTCACCCGACAGTAGTAAGCGGGGTGCAGTACTTC.

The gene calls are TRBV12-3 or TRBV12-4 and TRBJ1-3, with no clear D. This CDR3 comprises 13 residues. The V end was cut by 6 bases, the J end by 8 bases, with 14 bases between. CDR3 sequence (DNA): TGTGCCAGCAGCAACCTACGACGGGACACCATATATTTT. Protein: CASSNLRRDTIYF.

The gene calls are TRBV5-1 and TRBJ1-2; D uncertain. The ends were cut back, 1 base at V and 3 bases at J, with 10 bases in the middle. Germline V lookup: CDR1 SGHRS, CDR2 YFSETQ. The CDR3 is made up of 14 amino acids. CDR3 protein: CASSLLGSDYGYTF. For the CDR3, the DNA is TGCGCCAGCAGCTTGCTAGGCAGCGACTATGGCTACACCTTC.

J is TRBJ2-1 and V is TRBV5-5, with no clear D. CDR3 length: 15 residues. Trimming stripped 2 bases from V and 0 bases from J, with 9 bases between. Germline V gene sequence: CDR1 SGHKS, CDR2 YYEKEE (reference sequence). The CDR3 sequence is CASSLTYSSYNEQFF. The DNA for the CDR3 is TGTGCCAGCAGCTTAACCTACAGCTCCTACAATGAGCAGTTCTTC.

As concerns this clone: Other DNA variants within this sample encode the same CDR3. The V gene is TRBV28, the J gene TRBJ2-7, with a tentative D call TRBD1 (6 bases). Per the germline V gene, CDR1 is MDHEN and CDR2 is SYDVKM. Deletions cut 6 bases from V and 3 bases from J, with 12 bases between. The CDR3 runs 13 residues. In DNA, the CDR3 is TGTGCCAGCAGAGAAGGACAGCTCTACGAGCAGTACTTC. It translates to CASREGQLYEQYF.